These 23 T cell receptor beta chains were all obtained from the same sample, sequenced in a study of T-cell memory formation after mild COVID-19. TCRdb reprocessed the 5' RACE reads with MiXCR, giving one entry per CDR3 protein. Of a few hundred thousand distinct CDR3 sequences listed, 25% are singletons. The sequencing sample was made of PBMCs or a T cell subset sorted from them (not recorded which). The receptors shown here come from an adult woman who had mild COVID-19 (a few samples of this study predate the infection). Cell type and time point are not known.

This clonotype has a handful of counts. The DNA of the CDR3 is TGTGCCATCAGTGAGGGGCCTGGAACTGAAGCTTTCTTT. As protein: CAISEGPGTEAFF. The chain links TRBV10-3 to TRBJ1-1, with no clear D. The CDR3 sequence is 13 residues long. Germline V gene lookup returns CDR1 ENHRY and CDR2 SYGVKD. V was cut by 2 bases and J by 5 bases, with 9 bases left in between.

The gene calls are TRBV4-3 and TRBJ2-5, with D uncertain. V lost 4 bases, J lost 3 bases, and 9 bases lay in between. Germline lookup yields CDR1 LGHNA and CDR2 YSLEER. The CDR3 has 13 amino acids. The CDR3 is CASSPSREETQYF. As DNA, the CDR3 is TGCGCCAGCAGCCCCTCTAGGGAAGAGACCCAGTACTTC.

This clonotype appeared a few times. The rearrangement joins TRBV29-1 to TRBJ2-2; 7 bases match TRBD1. V trimming: 7 bases; J trimming: 5 bases; junction bases outside the gene matches: 10. This CDR3 is 14 amino acids long. The germline V gene has CDR1 SQVTM and CDR2 ANQGSEA. CDR3 sequence (DNA): TGCAGCGCCCGACTGGGACAGCTAACCGGGGAGCTGTTTTTT. As protein: CSARLGQLTGELFF.

This chain links TRBV3-1 with TRBJ2-7; the D is unclear. Deletions cut 4 bases from V and 2 bases from J, with 12 bases between. The CDR3 consists of 14 residues. Germline V gene lookup returns CDR1 LGHDT and CDR2 YNNKEL (reference sequence). In nucleotides, the CDR3 is TGTGCCAGCAGCCTCAACCCCGAGGCCTACGAGCAGTACTTC. Its translation is CASSLNPEAYEQYF.

The table lists this clonotype with a few counts. This chain links TRBV27 with TRBJ1-5; 8 bases map to TRBD1. V shed 2 bases and J 7 bases; nucleotides not matched to a gene: 7. CDR1 and CDR2 (germline): MNHEY, SMNVEV (reference sequence). This CDR3 has 15 residues. Written as DNA, the CDR3 is TGTGCCAGCAGTTTACGGACAGGGTCGGGGCAGCCCCAGCATTTT. It translates to CASSLRTGSGQPQHF.

V usage is TRBV7-6 and J usage is TRBJ1-1, with D unresolved. The CDR3 runs to 15 residues. CDR1 and CDR2 (germline): SGHVS, FNYEAQ. The germline V and J ends were trimmed by 5 bases and 1 base, with 14 bases remaining between them. The CDR3 is CASSRNWTKNTEAFF. CDR3 coding DNA: TGTGCCAGCAGCCGGAATTGGACGAAGAACACTGAAGCTTTCTTT.

In this sample, this clonotype turned up a few times. The V and J genes are TRBV5-1 and TRBJ2-2; 7 positions match TRBD1. Germline V CDR1 and CDR2: SGHRS, YFSETQ. The CDR3 loop spans 16 amino acids. V shed 1 base and J 0 bases; nucleotides not matched to a gene: 3. In DNA, the CDR3 is TGCGCCAGCAGCTTGAACAGGGGCGCGAACACCGGGGAGCTGTTTTTT. Encoded protein: CASSLNRGANTGELFF.

The table lists this clonotype with a few counts. The chain combines TRBV24-1 with TRBJ2-7; 15 bases align to TRBD2. V was pared by 1 base and J by 2 bases, with 14 bases of the junction left unmatched. Per the germline V gene, CDR1 is KGHDR and CDR2 is SFDVKD. There are 21 residues in the CDR3. The DNA for the CDR3 is TGTGCCACCAGTGATTTCTTTTTTCGGGGACTAGCGGGGGGCGGTCCCTACGAGCAGTACTTC. It codes for CATSDFFFRGLAGGGPYEQYF.

This clonotype was detected only a few times. CDR3 bases: TGCGCCAGCAGCTTCCAGTACGAAGAGACCCAGTACTTC. This gives the protein CASSFQYEETQYF. This chain uses TRBV5-1 with TRBJ2-5; D is unresolved. The ends were cut back, 2 bases at V and 3 bases at J, with 8 bases in the middle. The CDR3 contains 13 residues. CDR1 SGHRS and CDR2 YFSETQ come from the germline V gene.

The rearrangement uses TRBV5-6 and TRBJ2-5, with TRBD1 matching over 9 bases. V gave up 0 bases and J gave up 5 bases; unmatched junction bases: 11. This CDR3 is 17 amino acids long. Germline V lookup: CDR1 SGHDT, CDR2 YYEEEE. CDR3 coding DNA: TGTGCCAGCAGCTTGGGGACAGGGGCGCCGGTTTCGGAGACCCAGTACTTC. Translating gives CASSLGTGAPVSETQYF.

This clonotype was observed a few times. The chain has TRBV12-3 or TRBV12-4 and TRBJ1-2, with D perhaps matching TRBD1 (5 bases). The CDR3 is 12 residues long. V gave up 3 bases and J gave up 3 bases, with 5 bases separating them. The CDR3, as DNA: TGTGCCAGCAGTTTCAGGGACTATGGCTACACCTTC. It specifies CASSFRDYGYTF.

On this clonotype itself: Given a much more abundant clone one base away, this may be a read error. The rearrangement links TRBV7-8 to TRBJ2-5; D is uncertain. Trimming took 4 bases from V and 5 from J, leaving 5 bases between them. Germline V gene data show CDR1 as SGHVS and CDR2 as FQNEAQ. CDR3 size: 11 residues. Written as DNA, the CDR3 is TGTGCCAGCAGCTCTATGGAGACCCAGTACTTC. It is translated as CASSSMETQYF.

The chain recombines TRBV12-3 or TRBV12-4 with TRBJ1-4; D perhaps matches TRBD1 (5 bases). The V end lost 4 bases, the J end lost 8 bases, and 14 bases lay between the germline ends. This CDR3 has 14 residues. CDR3 sequence: CASSSLTGAEKLFF. The CDR3 nucleotides read TGTGCCAGCAGTTCGCTAACCGGGGCCGAAAAACTGTTTTTT.

This clonotype was recorded a few times. This CDR3 is CASSPPGSNTGELFF. CDR3 bases: TGTGCCAGCAGCCCACCAGGGTCGAACACCGGGGAGCTGTTTTTT. The chain has TRBV7-9 and TRBJ2-2, with a weak D call TRBD1 (5 bases). The germline V and J ends were trimmed by 5 bases and 0 bases, with 10 bases remaining between them. CDR1 is SEHNR and CDR2 is FQNEAQ in the germline V gene (reference sequence). CDR3 length: 15 residues. Using reference TRBV7-9 and TRBJ2-2 for the parts outside the CDR3, the full variable domain is DTGVSQNPRHKITKRGQNVTFRCDPISEHNRLYWYRQTLGQGPEFLTYFQNEAQLEKSRLLSDRFSAERPKGSFSTLEIQRTEQGDSAMYLCASSPPGSNTGELFFGEGSRLTVL.

V usage is TRBV29-1 and J usage is TRBJ1-1; D not certain. Germline assignment: CDR1 SQVTM and CDR2 ANQGSEA. The ends were cut back, 4 bases at V and 0 bases at J, with 6 bases in the middle. The CDR3 covers 12 residues. DNA for the CDR3: TGCAGCGTTGTAGTGGTGAACACTGAAGCTTTCTTT. Protein sequence: CSVVVVNTEAFF.

This clonotype was seen a handful of times. The chain links TRBV4-1 to TRBJ2-1; the D is unclear. The germline CDR1 and CDR2 sequences are MGHRA and YSYEKL. The CDR3 sequence is 15 residues long. The germline V and J ends were trimmed by 0 bases and 2 bases, with 8 bases remaining between them. The DNA for the CDR3 is TGCGCCAGCAGCCAAGACCGGGTACCCTACAATGAGCAGTTCTTC. Its protein is CASSQDRVPYNEQFF.

The chain carries TRBV21-1 and TRBJ2-1; the listed D gene, TRBD1, was not tested against the DNA. TRBV21-1 is a pseudogene segment. This CDR3 region has 14 residues. This CDR3 is CASSLRGGDDEQFF. CDR3 bases: TGTGCCAGCAGCTTAAGGGGCGGGGACGATGAGCAGTTCTTC.

V usage is TRBV5-1 and J usage is TRBJ1-1, with D possibly TRBD1 on 5 matching bases. Trimming took 5 bases from V and 6 from J, leaving 14 bases between them. CDR3 size: 13 residues. Germline CDR1 is SGHRS and CDR2 is YFSETQ. Here the CDR3 DNA reads TGCGCCAGCAGACCAATCCAGGGTGCTGAAGCTTTCTTT. The encoded protein is CASRPIQGAEAFF.

V and J are TRBV7-8 and TRBJ2-3; D gene uncertain. V was shortened by 1 base and J by 2 bases, with 10 bases between the two germline ends. The CDR3 contains 15 residues. Germline CDR1 and CDR2: SGHVS and FQNEAQ. CDR3 DNA sequence: TGTGCCAGCAGCTTAGGTGGCGGCACCACAGATACGCAGTATTTT. Residues: CASSLGGGTTDTQYF.

V is TRBV6-2 or TRBV6-3 and J is TRBJ2-1; 8 positions agree with TRBD1. The CDR3 totals 16 residues. V was pared by 4 bases and J by 8 bases, with 13 bases of the junction left unmatched. Germline CDR1 is MNHEY and CDR2 is SVGEGT. CDR3 residues: CASSSTRTGKRDEQFF. The CDR3 DNA follows: TGTGCCAGCAGTTCAACCCGGACAGGGAAAAGGGATGAGCAGTTCTTC.

The genes are TRBV27 and TRBJ1-6; the D gene is possibly TRBD1 (5 bases). The germline gives CDR1 MNHEY, CDR2 SMNVEV (reference sequence). CDR3 length: 14 amino acids. Trimming removed 3 bases at V and 7 bases at J, with 10 bases between. CDR3 DNA: TGTGCCAGCAGTTTCGACAGAGCAAATTCACCCCTCCACTTT. It encodes CASSFDRANSPLHF.

This chain uses TRBV5-1 with TRBJ1-2; no clear D gene. Germline values: CDR1 SGHRS, CDR2 YFSETQ. CDR3 size: 14 residues. V lost 0 bases, J lost 4 bases, and 10 bases lay in between. The CDR3 protein is CASSLGQAAYGYTF. The CDR3 DNA sequence: TGCGCCAGCAGCTTGGGCCAGGCCGCCTATGGCTACACCTTC.

This clonotype was recorded a few times. The J gene is TRBJ2-3, the V gene TRBV5-1, with D maybe TRBD1 (5 bases). Germline CDR1 reads SGHRS; CDR2 reads YFSETQ. The CDR3 is 15 residues long. Trimming stripped 7 bases from V and 8 bases from J, with 23 bases between. For the CDR3, the DNA is TGCGCCAGCTCGAAGGAACAGGCCCTGAATGGTACGCAGTATTTT. Translation gives CASSKEQALNGTQYF.